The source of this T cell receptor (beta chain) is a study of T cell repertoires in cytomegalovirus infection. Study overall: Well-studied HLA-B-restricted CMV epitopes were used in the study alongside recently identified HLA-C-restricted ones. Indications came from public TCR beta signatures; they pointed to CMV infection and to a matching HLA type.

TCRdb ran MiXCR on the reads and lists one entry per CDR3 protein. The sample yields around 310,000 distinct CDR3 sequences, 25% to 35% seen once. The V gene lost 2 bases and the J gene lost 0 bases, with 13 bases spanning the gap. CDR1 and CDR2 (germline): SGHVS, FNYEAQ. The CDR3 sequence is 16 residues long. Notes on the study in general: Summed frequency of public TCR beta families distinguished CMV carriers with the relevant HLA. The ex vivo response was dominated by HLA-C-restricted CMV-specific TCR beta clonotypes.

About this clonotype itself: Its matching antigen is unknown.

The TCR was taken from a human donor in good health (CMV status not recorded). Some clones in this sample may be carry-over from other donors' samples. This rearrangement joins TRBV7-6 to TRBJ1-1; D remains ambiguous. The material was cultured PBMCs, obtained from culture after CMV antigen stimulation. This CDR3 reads CASSLPRGGLNTEAFF. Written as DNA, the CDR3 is TGTGCCAGCAGCTTACCGCGAGGAGGGCTGAACACTGAAGCTTTCTTT.